This TCR beta chain was obtained from a study of blood T cell repertoires in COVID-19. Study summary: COVID-19 samples collected from the United States, Italy and Spain covered acute and convalescent phases. Nucleic acid was either cDNA or gDNA, and it came from T cells, B-cell-depleted T cells, or PBMCs.

The V gene end was trimmed by 0 bases and the J gene end by 2 bases; junction bases not matched to a gene: 5. CDR1 is GTSNPN and CDR2 is SVGIG in the germline V gene (reference sequence). The CDR3 totals 17 residues. This table comes from immunoSEQ multiplex PCR, and its TCRdb copy is limited to in-frame clones, with some not included. Of under 300,000 clones in the sample, about nine tenths were seen once. The receptor was isolated from a woman in her 30s with active or convalescent COVID-19. The chain is built from TRBV30 and TRBJ1-5; 12 bases align to TRBD1. The sample consisted of peripheral blood. The CDR3 loop is CAWSVGQGAWGNQPQHF. The CDR3 region has the DNA TGTGCCTGGAGTGTGGGACAGGGGGCATGGGGCAATCAGCCCCAGCATTTT.